These T cell receptor beta chains were read from a single sample in a study of cytomegalovirus exposure and HLA in healthy donors. Only in-frame clones appear in the TCRdb table, and some are missing; sequencing was by immunoSEQ multiplex PCR. Of approximately 150,000 clones in the sample, 65% to 85% were seen once. The sequenced material came from PBMCs. Source of these receptors: a man aged 45 to 65 in good health and CMV-seropositive. The CDR3 runs from the conserved cysteine through the conserved F or W. A D gene is named only where the DNA matches it firmly. Clone sizes are given selectively: once, few, many, or a class where the clone is expanded.

j_gene	v_gene	abundance	d_gene	CDR3nt	CDR3aa
TRBJ2-5	TRBV29-1	-	-	TGCAGCGCTGAGCTTGACCGCGGCCAAGAGACCCAGTACTTC	CSAELDRGQETQYF
TRBJ2-1	TRBV9	-	-	TGTGCCAGACCCCCCCCTACAGGCGAGATTTACAATGAGCAGTTCTTC	CARPPPTGEIYNEQFF
TRBJ1-1	TRBV6-1	-	TRBD1	TGTGCCAGCAGTGAGACAGGGGGAAACACTGAAGCTTTCTTT	CASSETGGNTEAFF
TRBJ1-2	TRBV20-1	-	TRBD1	TGCAGTGTTACAGGGGGGGAAGGCTACACCTTC	CSVTGGEGYTF
TRBJ1-1	TRBV6-5	-	-	TGTGCCAGCAGTCGTCTCGGGGGGCACACTGAAGCTTTCTTT	CASSRLGGHTEAFF
TRBJ2-2	TRBV11-2	-	TRBD2	TGTGCCAGCACTCTCTCGGGGCTAGCGGGATGGAGGGGCACCGGGGAGCTGTTTTTT	CASTLSGLAGWRGTGELFF
TRBJ1-6	TRBV6-1	once	-	TGTGCCAGCAGGTTGCAGGTAGATTCACCCCTCCACTTT	CASRLQVDSPLHF
TRBJ2-7	TRBV5-8	-	TRBD1	TGTGCCAGCAGCTTTCCGGGACAGTCCTACGAGCAGTACTTC	CASSFPGQSYEQYF
TRBJ1-6	TRBV6-1	-	-	TGTGCCAGCCAAGGCAGGGGTAATTCACCCCTCCACTTT	CASQGRGNSPLHF
TRBJ2-7	TRBV28	once	-	TGTGCCTCAAATGGGCCAGCTTACGAGCAGTACTTC	CASNGPAYEQYF
TRBJ2-3	TRBV25-1	-	TRBD1	TGTGCCAGCAGTGCCTACTCGGGACAGGGGGCGAATACGCAGTATTTT	CASSAYSGQGANTQYF
TRBJ2-2	TRBV6-1	-	-	TGTGCCAGCAGTGAAGAATACGGGGGAGCCGGGGAGCTGTTTTTT	CASSEEYGGAGELFF
TRBJ1-1	TRBV7-3	-	-	TGTGCCAGCAGCTCGGGGGGGAACACTGAAGCTTTCTTT	CASSSGGNTEAFF
TRBJ2-7	TRBV7-9	-	TRBD2	TGTGCCAGCAGCTTGGCGGGGGGGAGAGTGCAGTACTTC	CASSLAGGRVQYF
TRBJ1-1	TRBV27	-	-	TGTGCCAGCAGTCCCCTCCCCGACAGTTACGGCTCGTTT	CASSPLPDSYGSF
TRBJ2-2	TRBV5-6	once	-	TGTGCCAGCAGCTTTCTTACATCGAACACCGGGGAGCTGTTTTTT	CASSFLTSNTGELFF
TRBJ1-5	TRBV5-1	-	-	TGCGCCAGCGTGGCCAGGGGCGACCTTAATCAGCCCCAGCATTTT	CASVARGDLNQPQHF
TRBJ2-1	TRBV7-3	once	TRBD1	TGTGCCAGCAGCCCCCGGACAGGGAGCTCCTACAATGAGCAGTTCTTC	CASSPRTGSSYNEQFF
TRBJ2-3	TRBV9	-	TRBD2	TGTGCCAGCAGCGTTTCCACTAGCGGGGGGAGCACAGATACGCAGTATTTT	CASSVSTSGGSTDTQYF
TRBJ2-4	TRBV19	-	-	TGTGCCAGTATACCCCCCGGGGCCAAAAACATTCAGTACTTC	CASIPPGAKNIQYF
TRBJ1-6	TRBV7-6	-	-	TGTGCCAGCAGCTTAGTTTCCGAGTATAATTCACCCCTCCACTTT	CASSLVSEYNSPLHF
TRBJ2-4	TRBV29-1	-	TRBD2	TGCAGCGTCCGGGGGGTTCTAGCCAAAAACATTCAGTACTTC	CSVRGVLAKNIQYF
TRBJ1-3	TRBV28	once	TRBD1	TGTGCCACGCAGACAGGGGCTGGAAACACCATATATTTT	CATQTGAGNTIYF
TRBJ2-1	TRBV5-1	-	TRBD2	TGCGCCAGCAGCTTGGGAGCGGGAGGGTTGAATGAGCAGTTCTTC	CASSLGAGGLNEQFF
TRBJ1-1	TRBV5-4	-	-	TGTGCCAGCAGGTGGGCCCCGAACACTGAAGCTTTCTTT	CASRWAPNTEAFF
TRBJ1-5	TRBV15	-	-	TGTGCCACCAGCAAGCAGGGGAACAATCAGCCCCAGCATTTT	CATSKQGNNQPQHF
TRBJ1-6	TRBV9	-	-	TGTGCCAGCAGCGTCGGACAGTACAATTCACCCCTCCACTTT	CASSVGQYNSPLHF
TRBJ2-3	TRBV10-1	few	-	TGCGCCAGCAGTTCGGGGGGCGATGGGTATACGCAGTATTTT	CASSSGGDGYTQYF
TRBJ2-1	TRBV9	-	-	TGTGCCAGCTCTCAGGGCCCCCGTTCCTCCTACAATGAGCAGTTCTTC	CASSQGPRSSYNEQFF
TRBJ2-5	TRBV18	once	-	TGTGCCAGCTCACCACCGGGAGCCCTCCAAGAGACCCAGTACTTC	CASSPPGALQETQYF
TRBJ2-7	TRBV9	-	-	TGTGCCAGCAGCGTAGGACAGACCTCCTACGAGCAGTACTTC	CASSVGQTSYEQYF
TRBJ1-2	TRBV5-8	-	-	TGTGCCAGCAGCGCGGGGCTATATGGCTACACCTTC	CASSAGLYGYTF
TRBJ2-7	TRBV29-1	-	-	TGCAGCGTTCGGGTGACAGTCTACGAGCAGTACTTC	CSVRVTVYEQYF
TRBJ2-5	TRBV20-1	-	-	TGCAGTGCGGACTTAACCGGGGAAAAGTACTTC	CSADLTGEKYF
TRBJ1-4	TRBV28	-	-	TGTGCCAGCGCGGGGAGTGGAAATGAAAAACTGTTTTTT	CASAGSGNEKLFF
TRBJ1-2	TRBV29-1	-	TRBD1	TGCAGCGTTGGGGGCCAGGGGGATAGTAATGGCTACACCTTC	CSVGGQGDSNGYTF
TRBJ1-5	TRBV19	-	-	TGTGCCAGTAGTATAAGAGGGGGGGATCAGCCCCAGCATTTT	CASSIRGGDQPQHF
TRBJ1-4	TRBV6-5	-	-	TGTGCCAGCAGTTACGGGCAGGGAAATGAAAAACTGTTTTTT	CASSYGQGNEKLFF